The rows below give T cell receptor beta chains drawn from one sample of a study of Tregs in tolerant kidney transplant recipients. The table came from immunoSEQ multiplex PCR; TCRdb's copy has only in-frame clones and leaves some out. Here the sample spans approximately 98,000 clones, around 90% being singletons. The sequences come from CD4+ T cells from blood, collected before the transplant. The receptors stem from a human donor who received a combined kidney and bone marrow transplant. Both conserved end residues are part of each CDR3. The D gene is left open where the match is weak. Only part of the rows carry a size: once, few, many, or a class if the clone is expanded.

d_call: .; j_call: TRBJ1-5; clone_size: .; v_call: TRBV18; cdr3_aa: CASSPRAQPQHF; cdr3_nt: TGTGCCAGCTCACCCCGCGCCCAGCCCCAGCATTTT
d_call: .; j_call: TRBJ1-2; clone_size: .; v_call: TRBV19; cdr3_aa: CATRDTLSYGYTF; cdr3_nt: TGTGCCACCCGGGATACTCTGTCCTATGGCTACACCTTC
d_call: .; j_call: TRBJ2-4; clone_size: .; v_call: TRBV2; cdr3_aa: CASRQGILNIQYF; cdr3_nt: TGTGCCAGCAGGCAGGGTATCCTAAACATTCAGTACTTC
d_call: .; j_call: TRBJ2-1; clone_size: .; v_call: TRBV11-3; cdr3_aa: CASSPGEDSSYNEQFF; cdr3_nt: TGTGCCAGCAGCCCGGGGGAAGACAGCTCCTACAATGAGCAGTTCTTC
d_call: .; j_call: TRBJ2-1; clone_size: .; v_call: TRBV15; cdr3_aa: CATSRAGEPYNEQFF; cdr3_nt: TGTGCCACCAGCAGAGCGGGAGAGCCCTACAATGAGCAGTTCTTC
d_call: TRBD1; j_call: TRBJ1-5; clone_size: once; v_call: TRBV19; cdr3_aa: CASTGTGGVQPQHF; cdr3_nt: TGTGCCAGTACCGGCACAGGGGGCGTTCAGCCCCAGCATTTT
d_call: .; j_call: TRBJ1-1; clone_size: .; v_call: TRBV6-1; cdr3_aa: CASSEYQPDTEAFF; cdr3_nt: TGTGCCAGCAGTGAATACCAACCGGACACTGAAGCTTTCTTT
d_call: TRBD2; j_call: TRBJ2-1; clone_size: .; v_call: TRBV5-1; cdr3_aa: CASSLGTTSGRAVHEQFF; cdr3_nt: TGCGCCAGCAGCTTGGGGACAACTAGCGGGAGGGCCGTGCATGAGCAGTTCTTC
d_call: .; j_call: TRBJ2-4; clone_size: .; v_call: TRBV9; cdr3_aa: CASSARDDIQYF; cdr3_nt: TGTGCCAGCAGCGCGCGCGATGACATTCAGTACTTC
d_call: .; j_call: TRBJ2-1; clone_size: .; v_call: TRBV12-2; cdr3_aa: CASRLVTSGRAGHNEQFF; cdr3_nt: TGTGCAAGTCGCTTAGTGACTAGCGGGAGGGCCGGCCACAATGAGCAGTTCTTC
d_call: .; j_call: TRBJ1-1; clone_size: .; v_call: TRBV14; cdr3_aa: CASSQESRSTEAFF; cdr3_nt: TGTGCCAGCAGCCAAGAGTCACGGTCCACTGAAGCTTTCTTT
d_call: TRBD1; j_call: TRBJ2-7; clone_size: few; v_call: TRBV2; cdr3_aa: CASTRQGTYEQYF; cdr3_nt: TGTGCCAGCACCAGACAGGGAACCTACGAGCAGTACTTC
d_call: .; j_call: TRBJ2-1; clone_size: .; v_call: TRBV7-2; cdr3_aa: CASSSPNRGGTYNEQFF; cdr3_nt: TGTGCCAGCAGCTCGCCCAACAGGGGAGGAACCTACAATGAGCAGTTCTTC
d_call: .; j_call: TRBJ1-2; clone_size: .; v_call: TRBV4-1; cdr3_aa: CASSQDGDKNYGYTF; cdr3_nt: TGCGCCAGCAGCCAAGACGGGGACAAAAACTATGGCTACACCTTC
d_call: .; j_call: TRBJ1-5; clone_size: .; v_call: TRBV19; cdr3_aa: CASSRPDRGNQPQHF; cdr3_nt: TGTGCCAGTAGCCGGCCTGATCGGGGCAATCAGCCCCAGCATTTT
d_call: .; j_call: TRBJ2-7; clone_size: .; v_call: TRBV4-1; cdr3_aa: CASSQTLPGSAAYEQYF; cdr3_nt: TGCGCCAGCAGCCAAACCCTTCCCGGGAGCGCTGCCTACGAGCAGTACTTC
d_call: TRBD2; j_call: TRBJ2-3; clone_size: once; v_call: TRBV9; cdr3_aa: CASSFREGFEDTQYF; cdr3_nt: TGTGCCAGCAGCTTCCGGGAGGGGTTCGAGGATACGCAGTATTTT
d_call: TRBD1; j_call: TRBJ2-7; clone_size: few; v_call: TRBV23-1; cdr3_aa: CASSLWTGAYEQYF; cdr3_nt: TGCGCCAGCAGTCTCTGGACAGGAGCCTACGAGCAGTACTTC
d_call: TRBD2; j_call: TRBJ2-1; clone_size: .; v_call: TRBV7-7; cdr3_aa: CASSLSAGGYNEQFF; cdr3_nt: TGTGCCAGCAGCTTATCAGCGGGGGGGTACAATGAGCAGTTCTTC
d_call: TRBD2; j_call: TRBJ2-1; clone_size: .; v_call: TRBV7-2; cdr3_aa: CASSLGTSGYNEQFF; cdr3_nt: TGTGCCAGCAGCCTAGGGACTAGCGGGTACAATGAGCAGTTCTTC
d_call: TRBD1; j_call: TRBJ1-5; clone_size: .; v_call: TRBV2; cdr3_aa: CASSASGTGGQQPQHF; cdr3_nt: TGTGCCAGCAGTGCCTCCGGGACAGGGGGCCAACAGCCCCAGCATTTT
d_call: .; j_call: TRBJ1-5; clone_size: .; v_call: TRBV13; cdr3_aa: CASSLGPDQPQHF; cdr3_nt: TGTGCCAGCAGCTTAGGCCCTGATCAGCCCCAGCATTTT
d_call: TRBD2; j_call: TRBJ2-7; clone_size: .; v_call: TRBV13; cdr3_aa: CASSLGASGTYEQYF; cdr3_nt: TGTGCCAGCAGCTTAGGGGCTAGCGGGACCTACGAGCAGTACTTC
d_call: TRBD1; j_call: TRBJ1-1; clone_size: .; v_call: TRBV6-5; cdr3_aa: CASRAGTVLNTEAFF; cdr3_nt: TGTGCCAGCAGAGCCGGGACAGTACTAAACACTGAAGCTTTCTTT
d_call: TRBD1; j_call: TRBJ1-1; clone_size: .; v_call: TRBV6-5; cdr3_aa: CASSPLGQGSTEAFF; cdr3_nt: TGTGCCAGCAGTCCGCTGGGACAGGGGAGCACTGAAGCTTTCTTT
d_call: TRBD1; j_call: TRBJ1-3; clone_size: .; v_call: TRBV6-6; cdr3_aa: CASRPGQGTGNTIYF; cdr3_nt: TGTGCCAGCAGGCCTGGACAGGGCACTGGAAACACCATATATTTT
d_call: TRBD1; j_call: TRBJ1-2; clone_size: .; v_call: TRBV28; cdr3_aa: CASSRWTGPYGYTF; cdr3_nt: TGTGCCAGCAGCCGATGGACAGGGCCCTATGGCTACACCTTC
d_call: .; j_call: TRBJ1-2; clone_size: .; v_call: TRBV29-1; cdr3_aa: CSVEKQGSYGYTF; cdr3_nt: TGCAGCGTTGAAAAACAGGGAAGCTATGGCTACACCTTC
d_call: .; j_call: TRBJ1-1; clone_size: .; v_call: TRBV5-1; cdr3_aa: CASYAGPGGEAFF; cdr3_nt: TGCGCCAGTTATGCCGGGCCGGGGGGCGAAGCTTTCTTT
d_call: .; j_call: TRBJ1-1; clone_size: .; v_call: TRBV19; cdr3_aa: CASSTVTNTEAFF; cdr3_nt: TGTGCCAGTAGTACGGTAACGAACACTGAAGCTTTCTTT
d_call: TRBD2; j_call: TRBJ2-7; clone_size: .; v_call: TRBV15; cdr3_aa: CATSRDSGTSSEQYF; cdr3_nt: TGTGCCACCAGCAGAGATTCTGGGACTAGTTCCGAGCAGTACTTC
d_call: .; j_call: TRBJ2-1; clone_size: .; v_call: TRBV11-2; cdr3_aa: CASSLDWAFPEQFF; cdr3_nt: TGTGCCAGCAGCTTAGATTGGGCTTTCCCTGAGCAGTTCTTC
d_call: .; j_call: TRBJ2-7; clone_size: .; v_call: TRBV9; cdr3_aa: CASSPHPGDEQYF; cdr3_nt: TGTGCCAGCAGCCCCCACCCGGGAGACGAGCAGTACTTC
d_call: .; j_call: TRBJ2-1; clone_size: .; v_call: TRBV2; cdr3_aa: CASTKRGSDEQFF; cdr3_nt: TGTGCCAGCACCAAAAGGGGGAGCGATGAGCAGTTCTTC
d_call: TRBD2; j_call: TRBJ2-3; clone_size: once; v_call: TRBV28; cdr3_aa: CASSSPGLAGGTSTDTQYF; cdr3_nt: TGTGCCAGCAGTTCCCCGGGACTAGCGGGAGGGACTAGCACAGATACGCAGTATTTT
d_call: .; j_call: TRBJ1-1; clone_size: few; v_call: TRBV11-2; cdr3_aa: CASSLVKGDAFF; cdr3_nt: TGTGCCAGCAGCTTAGTTAAGGGGGATGCTTTCTTT
d_call: TRBD1; j_call: TRBJ1-1; clone_size: .; v_call: TRBV11-2; cdr3_aa: CASRDRVGTNTEAFF; cdr3_nt: TGTGCCAGCAGGGACAGGGTCGGGACGAACACTGAAGCTTTCTTT
d_call: TRBD2; j_call: TRBJ2-7; clone_size: .; v_call: TRBV27; cdr3_aa: CASRLAGGSYEQYF; cdr3_nt: TGTGCCAGTAGACTAGCGGGAGGCTCCTACGAGCAGTACTTC
d_call: .; j_call: TRBJ1-5; clone_size: .; v_call: TRBV7-2; cdr3_aa: CASSLAPTGGDQPQHF; cdr3_nt: TGTGCCAGCAGCTTAGCGCCGACAGGTGGGGATCAGCCCCAGCATTTT
d_call: .; j_call: TRBJ1-3; clone_size: .; v_call: TRBV10-3; cdr3_aa: CAINPSGPKSFGNTIYF; cdr3_nt: TGTGCCATCAATCCGTCAGGGCCGAAAAGCTTCGGAAACACCATATATTTT
d_call: .; j_call: TRBJ1-2; clone_size: .; v_call: TRBV5-8; cdr3_aa: CASTQSTVPSGYTF; cdr3_nt: TGTGCCAGCACCCAATCCACGGTCCCTAGCGGCTACACCTTC
d_call: TRBD2; j_call: TRBJ2-7; clone_size: .; v_call: TRBV19; cdr3_aa: CASSTGLAGVEQYF; cdr3_nt: TGTGCCAGTAGTACAGGACTAGCGGGGGTCGAGCAGTACTTC
d_call: TRBD2; j_call: TRBJ2-4; clone_size: few; v_call: TRBV5-6; cdr3_aa: CASSWWGAGEGNIQYF; cdr3_nt: TGTGCCAGCAGCTGGTGGGGAGCGGGAGAGGGAAACATTCAGTACTTC
d_call: .; j_call: TRBJ1-5; clone_size: once; v_call: TRBV7-2; cdr3_aa: CASTPQQNQPQHF; cdr3_nt: TGTGCCAGCACCCCACAACAGAATCAGCCCCAGCATTTT